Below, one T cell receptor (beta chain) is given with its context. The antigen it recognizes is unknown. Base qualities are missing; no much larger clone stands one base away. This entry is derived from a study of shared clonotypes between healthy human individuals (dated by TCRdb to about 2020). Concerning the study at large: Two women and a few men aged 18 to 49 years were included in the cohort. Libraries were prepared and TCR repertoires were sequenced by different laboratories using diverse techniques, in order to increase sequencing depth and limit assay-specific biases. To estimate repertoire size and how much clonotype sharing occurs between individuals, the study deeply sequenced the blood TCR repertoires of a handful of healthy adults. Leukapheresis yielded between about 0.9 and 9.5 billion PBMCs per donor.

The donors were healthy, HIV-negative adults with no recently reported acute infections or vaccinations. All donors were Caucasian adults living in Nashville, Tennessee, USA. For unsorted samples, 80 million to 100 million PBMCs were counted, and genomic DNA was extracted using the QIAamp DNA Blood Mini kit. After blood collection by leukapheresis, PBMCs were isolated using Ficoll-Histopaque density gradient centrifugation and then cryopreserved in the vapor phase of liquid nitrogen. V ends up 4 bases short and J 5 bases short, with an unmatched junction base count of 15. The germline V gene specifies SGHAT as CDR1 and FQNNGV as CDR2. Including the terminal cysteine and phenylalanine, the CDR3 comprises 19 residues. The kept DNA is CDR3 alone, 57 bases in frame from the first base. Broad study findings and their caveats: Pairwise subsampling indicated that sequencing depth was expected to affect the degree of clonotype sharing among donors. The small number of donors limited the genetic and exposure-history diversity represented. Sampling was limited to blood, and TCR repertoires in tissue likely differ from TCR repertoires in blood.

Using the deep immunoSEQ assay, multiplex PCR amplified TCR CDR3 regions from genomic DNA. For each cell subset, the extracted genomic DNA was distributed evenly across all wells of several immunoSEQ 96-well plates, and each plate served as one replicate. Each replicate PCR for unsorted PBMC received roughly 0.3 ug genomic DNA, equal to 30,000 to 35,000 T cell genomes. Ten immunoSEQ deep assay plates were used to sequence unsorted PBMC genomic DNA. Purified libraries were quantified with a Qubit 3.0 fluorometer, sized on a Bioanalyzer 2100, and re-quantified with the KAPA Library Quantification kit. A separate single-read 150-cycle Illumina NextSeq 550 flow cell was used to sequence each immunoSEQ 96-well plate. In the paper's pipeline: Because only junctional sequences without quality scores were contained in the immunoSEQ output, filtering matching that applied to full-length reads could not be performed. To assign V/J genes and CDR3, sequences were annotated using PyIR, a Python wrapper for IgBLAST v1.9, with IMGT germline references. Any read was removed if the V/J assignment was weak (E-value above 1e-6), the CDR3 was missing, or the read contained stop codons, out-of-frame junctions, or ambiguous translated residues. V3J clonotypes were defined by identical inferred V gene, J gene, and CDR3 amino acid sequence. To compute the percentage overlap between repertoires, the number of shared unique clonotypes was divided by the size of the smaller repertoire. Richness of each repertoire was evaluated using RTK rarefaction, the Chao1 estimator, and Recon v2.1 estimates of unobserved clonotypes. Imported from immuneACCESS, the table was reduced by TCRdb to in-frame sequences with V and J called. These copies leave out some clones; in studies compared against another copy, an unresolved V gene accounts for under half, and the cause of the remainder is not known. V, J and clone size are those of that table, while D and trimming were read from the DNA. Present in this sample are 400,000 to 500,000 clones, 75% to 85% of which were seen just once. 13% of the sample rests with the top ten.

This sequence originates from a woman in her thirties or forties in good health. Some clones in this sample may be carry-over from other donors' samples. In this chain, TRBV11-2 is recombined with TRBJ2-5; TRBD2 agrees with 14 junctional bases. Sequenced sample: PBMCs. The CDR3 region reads CASSSGLAGGPMGVETQYF. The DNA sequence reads TGTGCCAGCAGCTCTGGACTAGCGGGAGGTCCGATGGGAGTCGAGACCCAGTACTTC.